One and the same sample provided the 6 T cell receptor beta chains below, sequenced in a study of blood T cell repertoires in COVID-19 (dated by TCRdb to the early 2020s). The library was made by the immunoSEQ multiplex PCR assay. Entries here come from immuneACCESS through TCRdb and include only in-frame sequences with V and J called. Some clones fail to appear in such tables; in the studies checked, an unresolved V gene covers under half of the shortfall, and the cause of the remainder is unknown. Recorded for this sample are about 250,000 clones; roughly nine tenths of them occurred a single time. Jointly, the top ten make up around 2% of the sample. Input material: PBMCs or T cells enriched from blood (not recorded which). The receptors derive from a woman aged 18 to 35 who had recovered from COVID-19.

The gene calls are TRBV27 and TRBJ2-7, with 10 bases aligning to TRBD1. Germline V gene sequence: CDR1 MNHEY, CDR2 SMNVEV (reference sequence). Germline trimming cut 5 bases from V and 3 bases from J; bases unmatched to any gene: 7. The CDR3 spans 15 residues. This CDR3 is CASSITGTGVYEQYF. The CDR3 DNA is TGTGCCAGCAGTATTACCGGGACAGGGGTCTACGAGCAGTACTTC.

The chain couples TRBV6-6 to TRBJ2-3, with TRBD1 matching over 8 bases. V lost 5 bases and J lost 1; bases outside the gene matches: 8. Germline CDR1 MNHNY, CDR2 SVGAGI (reference sequence). This CDR3 is 16 amino acids long. The CDR3 DNA is TGTGCCAGCAGTCGAACAGGGGGAGTCGGCACAGATACGCAGTATTTT. Protein sequence: CASSRTGGVGTDTQYF.

The chain employs TRBV7-9 and TRBJ2-2; the D gene is possibly TRBD2 (5 bases). CDR3 length: 16 residues. Germline values: CDR1 SEHNR, CDR2 FQNEAQ (reference sequence). Trimming removed 3 bases at V and 4 bases at J, with 15 bases between. CDR3 in DNA: TGTGCCAGCAGCTTGCCCCCGGCCACTAGCACCGGGGAGCTGTTTTTT. Amino acid sequence: CASSLPPATSTGELFF. Filled out from reference TRBV7-9 and TRBJ2-2, the complete variable domain reads DTGVSQNPRHKITKRGQNVTFRCDPISEHNRLYWYRQTLGQGPEFLTYFQNEAQLEKSRLLSDRFSAERPKGSFSTLEIQRTEQGDSAMYLCASSLPPATSTGELFFGEGSRLTVL.

This chain links TRBV7-9 with TRBJ1-1; unclear D gene. CDR1 and CDR2 from the germline V gene are SEHNR and FQNEAQ (reference sequence). Trimming took 5 bases from V and 5 from J, leaving 15 bases between them. The CDR3 runs to 14 residues. This chain's CDR3 is CASSTEEVNTEAFF. The CDR3 nucleotides are TGTGCCAGCAGCACAGAGGAGGTTAATACTGAAGCTTTCTTT.

The chain uses TRBV11-3 and TRBJ2-1; D is unclear. This CDR3 region has 12 residues. Per the germline V gene, CDR1 is SGHNT and CDR2 is YENEEA. Trimming left V 1 base short and J 8 bases short, with 6 bases between. CDR3: CASSLGGDEQFF. The DNA of the CDR3 is TGTGCCAGCAGCTTAGGAGGCGATGAGCAGTTCTTC.

The V and J genes are TRBV6-1 and TRBJ2-7, with D perhaps TRBD2 (6 bases). Germline lookup yields CDR1 MNHNS and CDR2 SASEGT. The CDR3 totals 15 residues. Trimming left V 2 bases short and J 5 bases short, with 16 bases between. The chain's CDR3 is CASSERDFTGDEQYF. The CDR3 DNA sequence: TGTGCCAGCAGTGAACGGGACTTCACGGGAGACGAGCAGTACTTC.